Following are 7 T cell receptor beta chains from one sample sequenced in a study of T cells after yellow fever vaccination. Each CDR3 protein gets one entry after TCRdb re-called the 5' RACE reads with MiXCR. Of 200,000 to 250,000 distinct CDR3 sequences in the sample, less than 9% are singletons; the top ten hold approximately 0.85%. The sequenced sample was CD4+ T cells sorted from PBMCs, obtained 15 days after the yellow fever booster vaccination. The origin of the receptors is a man between 25 and 39 years old who received the YFV17D yellow fever vaccine.

V gene TRBV15 combines with J gene TRBJ2-2; D is undetermined. This CDR3 spans 13 amino acids. Germline assignment: CDR1 LNHNV and CDR2 YYDKDF (reference sequence). V lost 5 bases, J lost 1 base, and 5 bases lay in between. CDR3 sequence: CATSQLNTGELFF. CDR3 in DNA: TGTGCCACCAGCCAGTTGAACACCGGGGAGCTGTTTTTT.

This clonotype has a handful of counts. The CDR3 nucleotides read TGTGCCAGCTCACCAGGAAACACCATATATTTT. This codes for CASSPGNTIYF. This chain uses TRBV18 with TRBJ1-3; unclear D gene. Trimming took off 2 bases at V and 4 bases at J, with 0 bases between the two ends. Germline loops: CDR1 KGHSH, CDR2 LQKENI. The CDR3 covers 11 residues. Complete variable domain (other parts from reference TRBV18 and TRBJ1-3): NAGVMQNPRHLVRRRGQEARLRCSPMKGHSHVYWYRQLPEEGLKFMVYLQKENIIDESGMPKERFSAEFPKEGPSILRIQQVVRGDSAAYFCASSPGNTIYFGEGSWLTVV.

This clonotype occurred many times. The genes are TRBV5-1 and TRBJ2-2, with no clear D. Germline V CDR1 and CDR2: SGHRS, YFSETQ. The CDR3 extends over 15 amino acids. With 4 bases removed from V and 3 bases from J, the gap between germline ends came to 13 bases. CDR3 coding DNA: TGCGCCAGCAGCGCCGGGCTAAGGGACACCGGGGAGCTGTTTTTT. Its protein product is CASSAGLRDTGELFF. The full variable domain, rest sourced from reference TRBV5-1 and TRBJ2-2, is KAGVTQTPRYLIKTRGQQVTLSCSPISGHRSVSWYQQTPGQGLQFLFEYFSETQRNKGNFPGRFSGRQFSNSRSEMNVSTLELGDSALYLCASSAGLRDTGELFFGEGSRLTVL.

This clonotype was observed many times. The chain recombines TRBV5-1 with TRBJ2-1; no clear D. V lost 4 bases and J lost 7, with 12 bases in between. CDR3 length: 13 amino acids. CDR1 is SGHRS and CDR2 is YFSETQ in the germline V gene. CDR3 loop: CASSILQENEQFF. The CDR3 region has the DNA TGCGCCAGCAGCATCCTCCAGGAAAATGAGCAGTTCTTC.

Only a few counts were recorded for this clonotype. V is TRBV14 and J is TRBJ2-1; 10 bases align to TRBD2. CDR3 length: 20 residues. Trimming at V came to 4 bases and at J to 0 bases, leaving 15 bases not matched to a gene. Germline assignment: CDR1 SGHDN and CDR2 FVKESK. In DNA form, the CDR3 reads TGTGCCAGCAGCCGGCAGCCGGGACTAGCGAACACTGACTCCTACAATGAGCAGTTCTTC. Its protein is CASSRQPGLANTDSYNEQFF.

V usage is TRBV20-1 and J usage is TRBJ1-1, with 11 bases lining up with TRBD1. V shed 6 bases and J 5 bases; nucleotides not matched to a gene: 14. The CDR3 contains 16 residues. Germline CDR1 reads DFQATT; CDR2 reads SNEGSKA (reference sequence). The CDR3 region is CSASHGTGGRVTEAFF. The CDR3 region has the DNA TGCAGTGCGAGTCACGGGACAGGGGGTCGTGTTACTGAAGCTTTCTTT.

This clonotype has ten or more counts. The V and J genes are TRBV5-1 and TRBJ2-7; a possible D gene is TRBD1 (5 bases). Germline V gene data show CDR1 as SGHRS and CDR2 as YFSETQ. The V and J ends lost 2 bases and 9 bases respectively, with 12 bases between them. The CDR3 extends over 12 amino acids. The CDR3 sequence is CASSLPDRRQYF. The CDR3 DNA is TGCGCCAGCAGCTTACCAGACAGAAGGCAGTACTTC.